Listed below are T cell receptor beta chains from one sample, sequenced in a study of OX40 agonist ivuxolimab in advanced cancers. Clones were sequenced by immunoSEQ multiplex PCR, and TCRdb holds only the in-frame ones, with some missing. The sample lists 80,000 to 100,000 clones, 85% to 90% seen once, with roughly 5% in the top ten. Sample: CD4+ or CD8+ T cells sorted from blood, taken in a trial of the OX40 agonist ivuxolimab. All receptors derive from an adult with an advanced solid tumor such as melanoma, head and neck, liver or kidney cancer. Both conserved end residues are part of each CDR3. The D gene is left open where the match is weak. Clone size is not always given. Where it is, it says once, few, many or a class for expanded clones.

abundance,d_gene,j_gene,v_gene,CDR3aa,CDR3nt
-,-,TRBJ2-2,TRBV9,CASSAQGPGELFF,TGTGCCAGCAGCGCCCAGGGGCCCGGGGAGCTGTTTTTT
-,-,TRBJ1-2,TRBV27,CASREWGRYGYTF,TGTGCCAGCAGGGAATGGGGGAGGTATGGCTACACCTTC
-,TRBD1,TRBJ1-2,TRBV6-1,CASSEGDRGYGYTF,TGTGCCAGCAGTGAAGGAGACAGGGGCTATGGCTACACCTTC
-,TRBD1,TRBJ1-1,TRBV6-5,CASSYSSSGGDTEAFF,TGTGCCAGCAGTTACTCGTCGTCAGGGGGAGACACTGAAGCTTTCTTT
-,-,TRBJ1-1,TRBV10-3,CATTTAVWDEAFF,TGTGCCACCACCACTGCCGTGTGGGATGAAGCTTTCTTT
-,-,TRBJ2-7,TRBV19,CASSPGDLSYEQYF,TGTGCCAGTAGTCCAGGGGACCTCTCCTACGAGCAGTACTTC
once,-,TRBJ1-1,TRBV7-9,CASSFSGRTDTEAFF,TGTGCCAGCAGCTTTTCAGGACGTACGGACACTGAAGCTTTCTTT
-,TRBD2,TRBJ2-3,TRBV7-2,CASSLELLREGLADTQYF,TGTGCCAGCAGCTTAGAATTGTTGAGGGAGGGCCTGGCAGATACGCAGTATTTT
few,-,TRBJ1-2,TRBV6-1,CASSISGTSDYGYTF,TGTGCCAGCAGTATCTCTGGGACCTCAGACTATGGCTACACCTTC
-,-,TRBJ2-7,TRBV10-2,CASLDRGGSYEQYF,TGCGCCAGTCTGGACAGAGGAGGCTCCTACGAGCAGTACTTC
-,-,TRBJ2-7,TRBV4-1,CASSRMTVPTSYEQYF,TGCGCCAGCAGCCGGATGACAGTTCCAACCTCCTACGAGCAGTACTTC
-,TRBD1,TRBJ1-2,TRBV27,CASSTRQGADGYTF,TGTGCCAGCAGTACCAGACAGGGGGCAGATGGCTACACCTTC
-,TRBD1,TRBJ1-6,TRBV30,CAWSDRGNSPLHF,TGTGCCTGGAGTGACAGGGGGAATTCACCCCTCCACTTT
-,-,TRBJ2-3,TRBV7-9,CASSLSSFTDTQYF,TGTGCCAGCAGCTTATCTAGCTTCACAGATACGCAGTATTTT
-,TRBD1,TRBJ2-7,TRBV10-3,CAGADRAVEQYF,TGTGCCGGGGCGGACAGGGCGGTCGAGCAGTACTTC
-,-,TRBJ1-1,TRBV19,CASSPPFYAGNTEAFF,TGTGCCAGTAGTCCGCCCTTTTACGCGGGGAACACTGAAGCTTTCTTT
-,-,TRBJ1-5,TRBV27,CASSLSRGNQPQHF,TGTGCCAGCAGTTTATCCCGCGGCAATCAGCCCCAGCATTTT
-,-,TRBJ2-7,TRBV5-1,CASSLVVSSYEQYF,TGCGCCAGCAGCTTGGTGGTGAGCTCCTACGAGCAGTACTTC
-,-,TRBJ2-1,TRBV6-5,CASSYSKGGSYNEQFF,TGTGCCAGCAGTTACTCGAAAGGGGGCTCCTACAATGAGCAGTTCTTC
-,-,TRBJ1-3,TRBV10-3,CAISDQQGVGNTIYF,TGTGCCATCAGTGATCAACAGGGAGTAGGAAACACCATATATTTT
once,-,TRBJ2-5,TRBV11-2,CASSLVHQETQYF,TGTGCCAGCAGCTTAGTACACCAAGAGACCCAGTACTTC
-,TRBD2,TRBJ2-1,TRBV10-1,CASSEICGRALGNEQFF,TGCGCCAGCAGTGAAATATGCGGGAGGGCCCTTGGCAATGAGCAGTTCTTC
-,TRBD2,TRBJ2-1,TRBV5-8,CASSLSGSGYNEQFF,TGTGCCAGCAGCTTAAGCGGGAGTGGCTACAATGAGCAGTTCTTC
-,-,TRBJ1-2,TRBV19,CAVRDTDYGYTF,TGTGCCGTCCGGGACACCGACTATGGCTACACCTTC
-,-,TRBJ1-3,TRBV5-1,CASPILGSSGNTIYF,TGCGCCAGCCCGATACTGGGAAGCTCTGGAAACACCATATATTTT
-,-,TRBJ1-2,TRBV6-1,CASLKYGYTF,TGTGCCAGTCTAAAGTATGGCTACACCTTC